Listed here are 19 T cell receptor beta chains from one sample, sequenced in a study of T cell changes during pregnancy in multiple sclerosis. TCRdb keeps only in-frame clones here, not all; method: immunoSEQ multiplex PCR. The sample holds about 73,000 clones, under 90% seen once. This material consisted of peripheral blood, taken after pregnancy. The receptors shown here come from a female donor in good health, enrolled as a control in a pregnancy study.

This chain joins TRBV29-1 and TRBJ2-7, with D tentatively TRBD2 (6 bases). Trimming stripped 3 bases from V and 3 bases from J, with 18 bases between. CDR1 SQVTM and CDR2 ANQGSEA come from the germline V gene. This CDR3 has 15 amino acids. The chain's CDR3 is CSVEIFGRNFYEQYF. CDR3 DNA: TGCAGCGTTGAGATCTTTGGGAGGAACTTCTACGAGCAGTACTTC.

This chain joins TRBV6-5 and TRBJ1-5; no reliable D call. Between the trimmed V and J ends, which lost 6 bases and 4 bases, there was a span of 10 bases. The CDR3 is 13 residues long. Germline lookup yields CDR1 MNHEY and CDR2 SVGAGI. This CDR3 is CASSQNTNQPQHF. The CDR3 DNA reads TGTGCCAGCAGCCAAAACACAAATCAGCCCCAGCATTTT.

This clone was counted once. The V and J genes are TRBV9 and TRBJ2-3; 8 nucleotides line up with TRBD1. The J segment lost 7 bases and the V segment lost 0 bases, leaving 4 bases of the junction unmatched. Per germline, CDR1 SGDLS and CDR2 YYNGEE. This CDR3 is built from 14 residues. CDR3 sequence reads: CASSVGTGRHTQYF. CDR3 coding DNA: TGTGCCAGCAGCGTAGGGACAGGGCGACATACGCAGTATTTT.

V and J are TRBV10-2 and TRBJ2-1; TRBD2 matches at 9 bases. Per germline, CDR1 WSHSY and CDR2 SAAADI. The J segment lost 9 bases and the V segment lost 5 bases, leaving 11 bases of the junction unmatched. The CDR3 spans 15 residues. CDR3 amino acids: CASSKRTLAGSEQFF. As DNA, the CDR3 is TGCGCCAGCAGTAAGCGTACACTAGCGGGTAGTGAGCAGTTCTTC.

The chain joins TRBV2 to TRBJ2-7; TRBD2 aligns across 7 bases. The CDR3 sequence is 12 residues long. The V gene's germline CDR1 is SNHLY and CDR2 FYNNEI. V gave up 6 bases and J gave up 2 bases; unmatched junction bases: 1. In DNA form, the CDR3 reads TGTGCCAGCAGGCGGGAGCCCTACGAGCAGTACTTC. Amino acid sequence: CASRREPYEQYF.

The chain has TRBV2 and TRBJ2-3; D gene uncertain. The germline V and J ends were trimmed by 7 bases and 2 bases, with 7 bases remaining between them. This CDR3 spans 12 amino acids. CDR1 is SNHLY and CDR2 is FYNNEI in the germline V gene. In DNA, the CDR3 is TGTGCCAGCAAAGCTACCACAGATACGCAGTATTTT. As protein: CASKATTDTQYF.

CDR3 protein: CASSPRWSDSPLHF. The CDR3 DNA is TGCGCCAGCAGCCCAAGATGGTCGGATTCACCCCTCCACTTT. The chain is built from TRBV4-3 and TRBJ1-6, with D hard to call. V shed 4 bases and J shed 8 bases, with 12 bases lying between them. CDR3 size: 14 residues. The V gene's germline CDR1 is LGHNA and CDR2 YSLEER.

The chain employs TRBV19 and TRBJ2-7; 12 bases are shared with TRBD2. CDR1 is LNHDA and CDR2 is SQIVND in the germline V gene (reference sequence). V trimming: 1 base; J trimming: 3 bases; junction bases outside the gene matches: 1. This CDR3 has 15 residues. CDR3 in DNA: TGTGCCAGTAGTATAGGGACTAGCGGGAACTACGAGCAGTACTTC. Protein product: CASSIGTSGNYEQYF. Variable domain in full (rest from reference TRBV19 and TRBJ2-7): DGGITQSPKYLFRKEGQNVTLSCEQNLNHDAMYWYRQDPGQGLRLIYYSQIVNDFQKGDIAEGYSVSREKKESFPLTVTSAQKNPTAFYLCASSIGTSGNYEQYFGPGTRLTVT.

J is TRBJ2-3 and V is TRBV9; 8 bases are shared with TRBD2. This CDR3 region has 18 residues. V lost 3 bases to trimming and J lost 0 bases; unmatched junction nucleotides: 12. CDR1 and CDR2 from the germline V gene are SGDLS and YYNGEE. The CDR3 DNA sequence: TGTGCCAGCAGCGAGGGACGGGGCGGGGGGACTAGCACAGATACGCAGTATTTT. It translates to CASSEGRGGGTSTDTQYF.

This clone has more than one count but fewer than ten. The V call is TRBV19, the J call TRBJ1-1; D is perhaps TRBD1 (6 bases). Trimming cost V 6 bases and J 8 bases, with 19 bases left between them. The CDR3 is 14 residues long. CDR1 is LNHDA, CDR2 SQIVND, per germline (reference sequence). The CDR3 sequence: CASSQKGGQIEAFF. The CDR3 DNA sequence: TGTGCCAGTAGCCAAAAGGGGGGGCAGATCGAAGCTTTCTTT.

The J gene is TRBJ1-2, the V gene TRBV6-5; weak D call: TRBD1 (6 bases). V lost 0 bases to trimming and J lost 8 bases, with 16 bases between them. The CDR3 has 15 residues. The germline V gene encodes CDR1 MNHEY and CDR2 SVGAGI. The CDR3 loop is CASSYSGSGASGYTF. As DNA, the CDR3 is TGTGCCAGCAGTTACTCGGGTTCAGGGGCCAGCGGCTACACCTTC.

This rearrangement joins TRBV27 to TRBJ2-1; D gene ambiguous. CDR1 and CDR2 (germline): MNHEY, SMNVEV (reference sequence). V was trimmed by 8 bases and J by 7 bases, leaving 18 bases between them. The CDR3 consists of 14 residues. The CDR3 nucleotides are TGTGCCAGCTCGATCTCAGGTATCGGAAATGAGCAGTTCTTC. It encodes CASSISGIGNEQFF.

V and J are TRBV4-2 and TRBJ2-7; weak D call: TRBD2 (5 bases). The CDR3 runs to 15 residues. V lost 8 bases to trimming and J lost 2 bases, with 19 bases between them. CDR1 LGHNA and CDR2 YNFKEQ come from the germline V gene. CDR3 protein: CASPAFGRVPYEQYF. DNA of the CDR3: TGTGCCAGCCCAGCTTTCGGGCGGGTACCCTACGAGCAGTACTTC.

The V and J genes are TRBV7-2 and TRBJ2-2, with D possibly matching TRBD2 (6 bases). Germline-derived CDR1 and CDR2 are SGHTA and FQGNSA. V was cut by 4 bases and J by 6 bases, with 12 bases left in between. This CDR3 has 14 amino acids. The CDR3 sequence is CASSSGLSPGELFF. For the CDR3, the DNA is TGTGCCAGCAGCTCAGGACTATCCCCCGGGGAGCTGTTTTTT.

The gene calls are TRBV30 and TRBJ2-7; 9 bases fit TRBD1. Germline V gene sequence: CDR1 GTSNPN, CDR2 SVGIG (reference sequence). CDR3 length: 14 residues. V shed 1 base, J shed 3 bases, and the junction held 4 bases outside the gene matches. Here the CDR3 reads CAWSGGDRVYEQYF. CDR3 nucleotide sequence: TGTGCCTGGAGTGGGGGGGACAGGGTCTACGAGCAGTACTTC.

The chain links TRBV15 to TRBJ1-2; D gene ambiguous. V gave up 0 bases and J gave up 4 bases, with 12 bases separating them. This CDR3 contains 15 residues. The germline CDR1 and CDR2 sequences are LNHNV and YYDKDF (reference sequence). The DNA for the CDR3 is TGTGCCACCAGCAGAGAGGTAGGACTGACCTATGGCTACACCTTC. Translated: CATSREVGLTYGYTF.

This chain links TRBV28 with TRBJ1-1, with 8 bases matching TRBD1. This CDR3 has 14 amino acids. V shed 3 bases and J 3 bases; nucleotides not matched to a gene: 3. CDR1 is MDHEN, CDR2 SYDVKM, per germline. Here the CDR3 DNA reads TGTGCCAGCAGTTTGACAGGGGTGGACACTGAAGCTTTCTTT. Protein sequence: CASSLTGVDTEAFF.

The gene calls are TRBV6-1 and TRBJ1-2; 9 bases match TRBD1. Germline trimming cut 4 bases from V and 3 bases from J; bases unmatched to any gene: 12. CDR3 size: 17 residues. Germline assignment: CDR1 MNHNS and CDR2 SASEGT. Here the CDR3 DNA reads TGTGCCAGCAGTGCTCCGGGACAGGGAAAGGGTTACTATGGCTACACCTTC. Encoded protein: CASSAPGQGKGYYGYTF.

This clone was observed a single time. The chain employs TRBV4-3 and TRBJ1-5; 8 nucleotides agree with TRBD1. Per the germline V gene, CDR1 is LGHNA and CDR2 is YSLEER. This CDR3 has 15 amino acids. J lost 7 bases, V lost 0 bases, and 5 bases had no gene match. This CDR3 reads CASSQDRTGFQPQHF. DNA of the CDR3: TGCGCCAGCAGCCAAGATAGGACAGGGTTCCAGCCCCAGCATTTT.